The subject of this entry is one TCR beta chain. Profiled with immunoSEQ multiplex PCR; TCRdb holds only in-frame clones, not every one. This table has about 110,000 clones, around 64% appearing once. The sample originates from a study of blood T cell repertoires in COVID-19. Germline-derived CDR1 and CDR2 are ENHRY and SYGVKD. With 11 bases clipped from V and 5 bases from J, the junction kept 10 bases outside the gene matches. The CDR3 is 15 amino acids. This chain uses TRBV10-3 with TRBJ2-2; 11 nucleotides match TRBD2. The receptor's source is a woman in her thirties or forties with acute or convalescent COVID-19. The sample was peripheral blood. CDR3 in amino acids: CAAGGTSGETGELFF. DNA of the CDR3: TGTGCCGCCGGAGGGACTAGCGGTGAAACCGGGGAGCTGTTTTTT.